This TCR beta chain was recovered during a study of shared clonotypes between healthy human individuals. For this clone: Antigen: not known.

TCRdb's copy holds only in-frame clones and misses some; the assay was immunoSEQ multiplex PCR. This table holds around 700,000 clones, roughly 70% found once. Germline V lookup: CDR1 SGHRS, CDR2 YFSETQ. Trimming pared 4 bases from V and 2 bases from J, leaving 10 bases between. The CDR3 runs 14 residues. Study outcomes and limitations: Relative to clonotypes present in all four donors, those not shared had lower generation probabilities. Donors were few, which limited the genetic and exposure-history diversity represented. Memory subsets generally showed lower estimated richness than naive subsets.

The V call is TRBV5-1, the J call TRBJ2-1; weak D call: TRBD1 (6 bases). The sequenced sample was memory CD4+ T cells sorted from blood. The subset: CD45RA-negative fraction. The receptor was isolated from a woman aged 25 to 39 in good health. CDR3 loop: CASSTGQTYNEQFF. DNA of the CDR3: TGCGCCAGCAGCACCGGACAGACCTACAATGAGCAGTTCTTC.